This T cell receptor (beta chain) was identified during a study of T cell changes during pregnancy in multiple sclerosis. Repertoires were generated with immunoSEQ multiplex PCR, while TCRdb's copy carries only in-frame clones and drops some. Among about 17,000 clones, 88% were seen once, and the ten largest hold over 10%. CDR1 and CDR2 (germline): SEHNR, FQNEAQ (reference sequence). V shed 2 bases and J shed 0 bases, with 10 bases lying between them. The CDR3 sequence is 15 residues long. The TCR comes from a female donor in good health, enrolled as a control in a pregnancy study. The chain has TRBV7-9 and TRBJ1-1; D unresolved. The material sequenced was CD8+ T cells from peripheral blood mononuclear cells, taken after pregnancy. The CDR3, as DNA: TGTGCCAGCAGCTTAAACGAGGGTTTGAACACTGAAGCTTTCTTT. Its protein is CASSLNEGLNTEAFF.